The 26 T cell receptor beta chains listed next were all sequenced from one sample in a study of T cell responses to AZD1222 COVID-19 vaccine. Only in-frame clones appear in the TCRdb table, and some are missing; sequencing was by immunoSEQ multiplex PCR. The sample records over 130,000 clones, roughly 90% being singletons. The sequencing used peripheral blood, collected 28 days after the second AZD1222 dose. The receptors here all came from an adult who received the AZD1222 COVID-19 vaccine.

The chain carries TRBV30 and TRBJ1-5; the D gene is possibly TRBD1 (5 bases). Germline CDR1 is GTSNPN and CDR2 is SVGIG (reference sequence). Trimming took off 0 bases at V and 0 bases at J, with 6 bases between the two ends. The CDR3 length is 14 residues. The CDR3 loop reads CAWSVRGSNQPQHF. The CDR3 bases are TGTGCCTGGAGTGTGAGGGGTAGCAATCAGCCCCAGCATTTT.

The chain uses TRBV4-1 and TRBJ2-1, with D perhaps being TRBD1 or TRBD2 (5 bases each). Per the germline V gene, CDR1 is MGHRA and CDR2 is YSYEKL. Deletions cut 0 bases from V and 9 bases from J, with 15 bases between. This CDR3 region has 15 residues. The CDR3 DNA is TGCGCCAGCAGCCAAGACACGGGGTTCGGGGCTGAGCAGTTCTTC. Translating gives CASSQDTGFGAEQFF.

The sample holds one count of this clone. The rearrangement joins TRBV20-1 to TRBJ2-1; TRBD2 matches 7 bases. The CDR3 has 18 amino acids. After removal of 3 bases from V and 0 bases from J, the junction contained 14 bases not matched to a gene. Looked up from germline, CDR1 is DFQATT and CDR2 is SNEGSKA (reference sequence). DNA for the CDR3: TGCAGTGCTAGTTCCCCTAGGGCGGGAGTTGCCTCCTACAATGAGCAGTTCTTC. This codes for CSASSPRAGVASYNEQFF.

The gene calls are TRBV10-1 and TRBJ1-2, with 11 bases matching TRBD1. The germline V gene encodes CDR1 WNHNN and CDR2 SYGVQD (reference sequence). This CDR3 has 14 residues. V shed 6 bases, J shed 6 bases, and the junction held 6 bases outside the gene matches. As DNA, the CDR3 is TGCGCCAGCAGCCCTGGACAGGGGGCGCATGGCTACACCTTC. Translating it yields CASSPGQGAHGYTF.

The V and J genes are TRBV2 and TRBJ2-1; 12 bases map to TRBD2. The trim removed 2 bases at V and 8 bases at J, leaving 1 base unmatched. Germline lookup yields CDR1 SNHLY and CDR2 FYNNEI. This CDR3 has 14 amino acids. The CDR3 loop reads CASSERTSGDEQFF. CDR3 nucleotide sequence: TGTGCCAGCAGTGAAAGGACTAGCGGGGATGAGCAGTTCTTC.

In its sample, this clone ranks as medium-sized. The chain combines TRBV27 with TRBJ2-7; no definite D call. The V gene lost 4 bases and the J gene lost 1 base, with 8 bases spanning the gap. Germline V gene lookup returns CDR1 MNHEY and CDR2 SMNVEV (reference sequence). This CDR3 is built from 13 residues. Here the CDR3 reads CASSSPVSYEQYF. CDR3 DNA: TGTGCCAGCAGTTCGCCGGTATCCTACGAGCAGTACTTC.

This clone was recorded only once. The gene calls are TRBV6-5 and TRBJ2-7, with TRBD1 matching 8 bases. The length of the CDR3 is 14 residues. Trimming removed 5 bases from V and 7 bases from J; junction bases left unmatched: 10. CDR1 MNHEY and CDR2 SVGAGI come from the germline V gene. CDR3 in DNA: TGTGCCAGCAGTCGAGGACAGGGCCCCTCAGAGCAGTACTTC. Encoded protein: CASSRGQGPSEQYF.

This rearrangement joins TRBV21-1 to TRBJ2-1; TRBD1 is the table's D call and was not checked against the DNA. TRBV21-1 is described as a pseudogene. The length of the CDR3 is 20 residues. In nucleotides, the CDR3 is TGTGCCAGCTCAGTCGGCATCTTGTTTTGTGGGCCCAGCTCCTACAATGAGCAGTTCTTC. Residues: CASSVGILFCGPSSYNEQFF.

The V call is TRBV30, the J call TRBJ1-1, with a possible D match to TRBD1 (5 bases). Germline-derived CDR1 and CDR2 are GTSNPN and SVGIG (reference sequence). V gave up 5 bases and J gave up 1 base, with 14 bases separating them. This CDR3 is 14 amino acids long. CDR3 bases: TGTGCCTGGGATGCGGGACTCAAGAACACTGAAGCTTTCTTT. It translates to CAWDAGLKNTEAFF.

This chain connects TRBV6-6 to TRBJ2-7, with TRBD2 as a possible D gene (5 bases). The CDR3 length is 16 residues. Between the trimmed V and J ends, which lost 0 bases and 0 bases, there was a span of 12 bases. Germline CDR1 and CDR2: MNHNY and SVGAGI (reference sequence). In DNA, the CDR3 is TGTGCCAGCAGTTACTCGGCTAGTGGAGGCTCCTACGAGCAGTACTTC. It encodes CASSYSASGGSYEQYF.

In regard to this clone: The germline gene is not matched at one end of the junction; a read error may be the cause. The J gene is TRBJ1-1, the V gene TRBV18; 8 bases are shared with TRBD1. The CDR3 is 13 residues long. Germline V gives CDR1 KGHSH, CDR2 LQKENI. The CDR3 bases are TGTGCCAGCTCTCCACAGGGGGATGCTGAAGCTTTCTTT. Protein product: CASSPQGDAEAFF.

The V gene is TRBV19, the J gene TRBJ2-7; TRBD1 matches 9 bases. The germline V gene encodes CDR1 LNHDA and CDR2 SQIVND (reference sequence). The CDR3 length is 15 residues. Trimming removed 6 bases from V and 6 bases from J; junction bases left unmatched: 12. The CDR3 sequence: CASRDVRDRVGEQYF. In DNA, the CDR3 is TGTGCCAGTAGGGACGTCCGGGACAGGGTTGGCGAGCAGTACTTC.

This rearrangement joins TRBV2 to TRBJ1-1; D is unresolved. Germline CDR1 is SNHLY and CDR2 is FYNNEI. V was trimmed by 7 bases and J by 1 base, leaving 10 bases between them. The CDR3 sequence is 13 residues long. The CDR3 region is CASKEIQNTEAFF. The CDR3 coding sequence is TGTGCCAGCAAAGAGATACAGAACACTGAAGCTTTCTTT.

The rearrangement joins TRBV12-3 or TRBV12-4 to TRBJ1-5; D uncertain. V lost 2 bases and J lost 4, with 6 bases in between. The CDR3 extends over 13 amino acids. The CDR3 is CASSLRENQPQHF. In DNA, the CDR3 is TGTGCCAGCAGTTTAAGAGAGAATCAGCCCCAGCATTTT.

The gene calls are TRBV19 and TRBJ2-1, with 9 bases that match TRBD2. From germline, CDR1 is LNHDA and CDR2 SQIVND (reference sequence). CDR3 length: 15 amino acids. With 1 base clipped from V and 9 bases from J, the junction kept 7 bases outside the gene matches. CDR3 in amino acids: CASSIAAVAGVEQFF. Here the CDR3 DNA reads TGTGCCAGTAGTATAGCCGCGGTAGCGGGAGTTGAGCAGTTCTTC. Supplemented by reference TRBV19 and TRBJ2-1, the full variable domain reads DGGITQSPKYLFRKEGQNVTLSCEQNLNHDAMYWYRQDPGQGLRLIYYSQIVNDFQKGDIAEGYSVSREKKESFPLTVTSAQKNPTAFYLCASSIAAVAGVEQFFGPGTRLTVL.

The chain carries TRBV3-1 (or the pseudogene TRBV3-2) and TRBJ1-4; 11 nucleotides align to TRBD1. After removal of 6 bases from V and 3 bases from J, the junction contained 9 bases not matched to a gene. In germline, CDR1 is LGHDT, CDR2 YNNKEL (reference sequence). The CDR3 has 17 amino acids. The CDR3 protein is CASREDRGRGSNEKLFF. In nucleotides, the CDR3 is TGTGCCAGCAGAGAGGACAGGGGGCGAGGATCTAATGAAAAACTGTTTTTT.

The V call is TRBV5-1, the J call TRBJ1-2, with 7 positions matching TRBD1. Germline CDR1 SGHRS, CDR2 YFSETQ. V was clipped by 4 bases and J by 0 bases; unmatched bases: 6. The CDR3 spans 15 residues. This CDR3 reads CASSPQGVSNYGYTF. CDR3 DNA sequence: TGCGCCAGCAGCCCCCAGGGGGTGTCTAACTATGGCTACACCTTC.

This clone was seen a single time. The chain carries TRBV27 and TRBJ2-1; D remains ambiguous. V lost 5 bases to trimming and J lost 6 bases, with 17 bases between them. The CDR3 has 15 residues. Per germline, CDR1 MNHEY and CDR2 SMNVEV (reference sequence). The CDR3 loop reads CASSPIRTQINEQFF. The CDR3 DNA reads TGTGCCAGCAGTCCTATCCGGACCCAGATCAATGAGCAGTTCTTC.

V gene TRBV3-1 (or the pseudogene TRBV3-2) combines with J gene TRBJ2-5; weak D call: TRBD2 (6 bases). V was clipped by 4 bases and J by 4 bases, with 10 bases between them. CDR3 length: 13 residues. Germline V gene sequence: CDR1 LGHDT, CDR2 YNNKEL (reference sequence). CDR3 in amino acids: CASSRGVPETQYF. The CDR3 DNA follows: TGTGCCAGCAGCCGGGGGGTTCCAGAGACCCAGTACTTC.

CDR3 sequence (DNA): TGTGCCAGCAGTGAAGCGCTTCCGGGAACTAATGAAAAACTGTTTTTT. Protein: CASSEALPGTNEKLFF. The rearrangement joins TRBV2 to TRBJ1-4; D uncertain. Trimming removed 0 bases at V and 1 base at J, with 9 bases between. The CDR3 has 16 residues. The germline gives CDR1 SNHLY, CDR2 FYNNEI.

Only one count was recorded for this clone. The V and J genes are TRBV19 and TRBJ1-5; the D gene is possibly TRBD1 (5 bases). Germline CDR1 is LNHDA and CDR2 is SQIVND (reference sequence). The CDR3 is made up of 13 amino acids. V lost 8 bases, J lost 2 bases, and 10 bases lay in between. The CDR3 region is CASFRQRNQPQHF. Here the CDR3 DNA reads TGTGCCAGTTTCAGACAGCGCAATCAGCCCCAGCATTTT.

CDR3 in amino acids: CASSSAGQGPYEQYF. CDR3 coding DNA: TGTGCCAGCAGTTCCGCGGGACAGGGTCCCTACGAGCAGTACTTC. The genes are TRBV6-5 and TRBJ2-7; the match to TRBD1 covers 9 bases. CDR1 is MNHEY and CDR2 is SVGAGI in the germline V gene. With 4 bases clipped from V and 2 bases from J, the junction kept 6 bases outside the gene matches. The CDR3 runs to 15 residues.

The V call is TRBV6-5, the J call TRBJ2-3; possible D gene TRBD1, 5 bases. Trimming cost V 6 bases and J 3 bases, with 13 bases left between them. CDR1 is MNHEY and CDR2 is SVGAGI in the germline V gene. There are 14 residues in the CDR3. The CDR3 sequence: CASRQVTRTDTQYF. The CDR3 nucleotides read TGTGCCAGCAGACAGGTTACGAGGACAGATACGCAGTATTTT.

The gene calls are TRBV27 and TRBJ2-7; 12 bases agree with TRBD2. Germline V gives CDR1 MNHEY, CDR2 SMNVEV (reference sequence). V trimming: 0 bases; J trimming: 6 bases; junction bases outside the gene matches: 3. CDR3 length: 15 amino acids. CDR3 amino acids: CASSLSTSGSAEQYF. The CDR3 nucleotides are TGTGCCAGCAGTTTATCGACTAGCGGGAGTGCCGAGCAGTACTTC.

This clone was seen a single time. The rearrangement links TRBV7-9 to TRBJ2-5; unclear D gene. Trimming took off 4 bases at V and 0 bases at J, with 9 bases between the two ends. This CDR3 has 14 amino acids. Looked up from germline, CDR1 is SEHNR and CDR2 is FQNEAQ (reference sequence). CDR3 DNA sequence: TGTGCCAGCAGCTCTCGACGGTACCAAGAGACCCAGTACTTC. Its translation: CASSSRRYQETQYF.

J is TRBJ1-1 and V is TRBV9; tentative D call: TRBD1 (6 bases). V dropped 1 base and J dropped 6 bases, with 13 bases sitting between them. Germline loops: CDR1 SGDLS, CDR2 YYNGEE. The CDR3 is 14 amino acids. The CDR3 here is CASSVRGGGSEAFF. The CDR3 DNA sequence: TGTGCCAGCAGCGTAAGGGGAGGGGGGTCTGAAGCTTTCTTT.